A selection of T cell receptor beta chains follows, all from one sample in a study of T cell responses to AZD1222 COVID-19 vaccine. Here immunoSEQ multiplex PCR was the method, and the copy in TCRdb shows in-frame clones only, minus some. Of around 100,000 clones in the sample, around nine tenths were seen once. Sequencing was performed on peripheral blood, taken on day 0 of AZD1222 vaccination. These receptors came from an adult in good health. CDR3s include the opening cysteine and the closing phenylalanine or tryptophan. Rows give clone size only sometimes, using once, few, many, or a class for an expanded clone.

v_gene: TRBV19
abundance: -
CDR3aa: CASSILADRGWEKLFF

v_gene: TRBV12-3/TRBV12-4
abundance: -
CDR3aa: CASKPRVTGELFF

v_gene: TRBV7-2
abundance: -
CDR3aa: CASTQTGSLYGYTF

v_gene: TRBV7-9
abundance: once
CDR3aa: CASSLALGQGAGNTIYF

v_gene: TRBV29-1
abundance: -
CDR3aa: CSGGTDYGYTF

v_gene: TRBV7-8
abundance: -
CDR3aa: CASSLERGTTGELFF

v_gene: TRBV19
abundance: -
CDR3aa: CASSPRTSGARRYEQYF

v_gene: TRBV28
abundance: -
CDR3aa: CASSTKWAGELFF

v_gene: TRBV18
abundance: -
CDR3aa: CASSPPWDSETQYF

v_gene: TRBV6-1
abundance: -
CDR3aa: CASSEAPLLAASTDTQYF

v_gene: TRBV7-9
abundance: -
CDR3aa: CASSFEGSGNQPQHF

v_gene: TRBV7-9
abundance: -
CDR3aa: CASSLFVFEGSSDEQFF

v_gene: TRBV14
abundance: once
CDR3aa: CASSHHLGQGTRTDTQYF

v_gene: TRBV12-3/TRBV12-4
abundance: -
CDR3aa: CASSWGNYGYTF

v_gene: TRBV7-2
abundance: -
CDR3aa: CASSPQTGPREAFF

v_gene: TRBV4-2
abundance: -
CDR3aa: CASSQAPLPSAVQDTQYF

v_gene: TRBV29-1
abundance: -
CDR3aa: CSVSRDGQETQYF

v_gene: TRBV25-1
abundance: once
CDR3aa: CASSLGGLAYNEQFF

v_gene: TRBV7-2
abundance: once
CDR3aa: CASSLQQGADQPQHF

v_gene: TRBV7-3
abundance: -
CDR3aa: CASSLKPYNEQFF

v_gene: TRBV5-1
abundance: -
CDR3aa: CASSLGIGRNVNEQFF

v_gene: TRBV18
abundance: -
CDR3aa: CASSPSPGQTYEQYF

v_gene: TRBV5-3
abundance: -
CDR3aa: CARSLDGSWDLSTNEKLFF

v_gene: TRBV28
abundance: -
CDR3aa: CASSLSFGGETQYF

v_gene: TRBV11-2
abundance: -
CDR3aa: CASSSRRTDTQYF

v_gene: TRBV7-9
abundance: -
CDR3aa: CASSLLGDRDYEQYF

v_gene: TRBV5-1
abundance: -
CDR3aa: CASSPSAGGPSSYEQYF

v_gene: TRBV27
abundance: -
CDR3aa: CASSQSTGGGNQPQHF

v_gene: TRBV12-3/TRBV12-4
abundance: -
CDR3aa: CASSLGLQPQHF

v_gene: TRBV4-3
abundance: -
CDR3aa: CASSQDGGQGNSPLHF

v_gene: TRBV28
abundance: -
CDR3aa: CASTQGATNEKLFF

v_gene: TRBV18
abundance: -
CDR3aa: CASSAPGPGDIQYF

v_gene: TRBV28
abundance: -
CDR3aa: CASSSSALGSYTF

v_gene: TRBV7-2
abundance: -
CDR3aa: CASSEAGWGGEETQYF

v_gene: TRBV5-1
abundance: once
CDR3aa: CASSATGGEYGYTF

v_gene: TRBV6-5
abundance: -
CDR3aa: CATAVGYSPLHF

v_gene: TRBV6-1
abundance: -
CDR3aa: CASSEALAEAYNSPLHF

v_gene: TRBV15
abundance: -
CDR3aa: CATSSQDREGEKLFF

v_gene: TRBV27
abundance: -
CDR3aa: CASSPEAGPQLAKNIQYF

v_gene: TRBV10-3
abundance: -
CDR3aa: CAIGGGRVTMNTEAFF

v_gene: TRBV19
abundance: -
CDR3aa: CASGPQGAYEQYF

v_gene: TRBV9
abundance: -
CDR3aa: CASSPRGGRGTDTQYF

v_gene: TRBV28
abundance: -
CDR3aa: CASSLTLRTGSPLHF

v_gene: TRBV19
abundance: -
CDR3aa: CASGLAGGTTGELFF

v_gene: TRBV4-1
abundance: -
CDR3aa: CASSLGQGAPRTEAFF

v_gene: TRBV5-1
abundance: -
CDR3aa: CASSRDGSSGNTIYF

v_gene: TRBV6-5
abundance: -
CDR3aa: CASRRTGTGNHEQYF

v_gene: TRBV5-1
abundance: once
CDR3aa: CASSLNVGQAYEQYF

v_gene: TRBV19
abundance: once
CDR3aa: CASSPFPELNTEAFF

v_gene: TRBV7-3
abundance: -
CDR3aa: CASSLGLGYTEAFF

v_gene: TRBV19
abundance: once
CDR3aa: CASTTGGGLISPLHF

v_gene: TRBV3-1/TRBV3-2
abundance: once
CDR3aa: CASSQEYGRQFYGRNTEAFF

v_gene: TRBV5-4
abundance: -
CDR3aa: CASSLGGLSGNTIYF

v_gene: TRBV5-5
abundance: -
CDR3aa: CASSFRGNQPQHF

v_gene: TRBV24-1
abundance: -
CDR3aa: CATSETGNGETQYF

v_gene: TRBV6-2/TRBV6-3
abundance: -
CDR3aa: CASSYSTSDEQYF